This TCR beta chain was obtained from a study of OX40 agonist ivuxolimab in advanced cancers. Background on the study: Patients got intravenous ivuxolimab at 0.01 to 10 mg/kg every 2 weeks. General study results and limits: At doses 0.1 to 3.0 mg/kg, CD4+ and CD8+ clones expanded. The authors also found low normalized T-cell clonal expansion in some nonresponders. Expanded clones were, on average, more numerous in CD8+ T cells than in CD4+.

The data were produced by immunoSEQ multiplex PCR, yet TCRdb's version contains in-frame clones alone and is incomplete. The repertoire holds 65,000 to 80,000 clones, about 91% seen once, with around 0.4% in the top ten. In regard to this clone: Its antigen is currently unknown.

The CDR3 sequence is 15 residues long. CDR1 and CDR2 (germline): SGHAT, FQNNGV. V trimming: 4 bases; J trimming: 3 bases; junction bases outside the gene matches: 6. The J gene is TRBJ2-7, the V gene TRBV11-2; 10 bases agree with TRBD2. The input for sequencing was CD4+ or CD8+ T cells sorted from blood, taken in a trial of the OX40 agonist ivuxolimab. The TCR originated in an adult with an advanced solid tumor such as melanoma, head and neck, liver or kidney cancer. This chain's CDR3 is CASSSALAGNYEQYF. The CDR3 nucleotides are TGTGCCAGCAGCTCCGCACTAGCGGGAAACTACGAGCAGTACTTC.